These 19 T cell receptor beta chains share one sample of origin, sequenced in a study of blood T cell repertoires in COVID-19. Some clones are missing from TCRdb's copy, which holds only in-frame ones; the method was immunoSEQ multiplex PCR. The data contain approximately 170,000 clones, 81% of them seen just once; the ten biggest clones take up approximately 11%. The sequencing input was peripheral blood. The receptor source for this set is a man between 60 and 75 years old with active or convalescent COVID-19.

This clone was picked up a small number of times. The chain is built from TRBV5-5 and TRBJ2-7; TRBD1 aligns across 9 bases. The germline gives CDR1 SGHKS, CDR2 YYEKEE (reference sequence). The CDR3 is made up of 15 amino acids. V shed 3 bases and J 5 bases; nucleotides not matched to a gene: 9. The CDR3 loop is CASSSLRTGEHEQYF. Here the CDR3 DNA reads TGTGCCAGCAGCTCGTTGAGGACAGGGGAACACGAGCAGTACTTC.

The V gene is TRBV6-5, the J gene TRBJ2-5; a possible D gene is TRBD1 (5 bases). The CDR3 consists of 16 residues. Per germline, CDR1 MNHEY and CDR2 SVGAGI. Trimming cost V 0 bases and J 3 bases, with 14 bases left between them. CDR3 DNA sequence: TGTGCCAGCAGTTACTCGTTTGGGCAGGGAAAAGAGACCCAGTACTTC. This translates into CASSYSFGQGKETQYF.

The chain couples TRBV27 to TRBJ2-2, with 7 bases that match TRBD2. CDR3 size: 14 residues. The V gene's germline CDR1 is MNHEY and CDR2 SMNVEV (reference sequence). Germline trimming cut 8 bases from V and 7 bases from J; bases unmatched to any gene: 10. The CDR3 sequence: CASRSRGSGGELFF. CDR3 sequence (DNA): TGTGCCAGCCGTTCTCGCGGGAGCGGCGGGGAGCTGTTTTTT.

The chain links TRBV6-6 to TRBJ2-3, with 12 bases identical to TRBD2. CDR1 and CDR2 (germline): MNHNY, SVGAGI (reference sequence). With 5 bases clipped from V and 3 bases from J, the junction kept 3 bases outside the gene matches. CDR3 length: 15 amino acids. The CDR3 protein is CASSPSGRGTDTQYF. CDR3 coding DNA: TGTGCCAGCAGTCCTAGCGGGAGGGGGACAGATACGCAGTATTTT.

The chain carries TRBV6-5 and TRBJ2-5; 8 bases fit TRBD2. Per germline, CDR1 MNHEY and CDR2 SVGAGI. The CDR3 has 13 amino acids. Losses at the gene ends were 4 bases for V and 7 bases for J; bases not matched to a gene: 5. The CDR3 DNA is TGTGCCAGCAGTTCCGGACTAGCCGGGACCCAGTACTTC. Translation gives CASSSGLAGTQYF.

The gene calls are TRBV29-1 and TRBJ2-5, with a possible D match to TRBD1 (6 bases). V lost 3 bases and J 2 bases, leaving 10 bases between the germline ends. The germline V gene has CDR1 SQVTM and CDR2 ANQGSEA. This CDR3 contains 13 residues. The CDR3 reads CSVEGTKQETQYF. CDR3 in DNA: TGCAGCGTTGAGGGGACAAAGCAAGAGACCCAGTACTTC.

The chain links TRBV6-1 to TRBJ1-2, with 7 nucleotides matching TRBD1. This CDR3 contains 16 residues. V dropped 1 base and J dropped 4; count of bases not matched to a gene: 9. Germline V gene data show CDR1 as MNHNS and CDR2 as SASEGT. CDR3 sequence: CASSEGMKGAAYGYTF. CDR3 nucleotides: TGTGCCAGCAGTGAAGGGATGAAGGGGGCGGCCTATGGCTACACCTTC.

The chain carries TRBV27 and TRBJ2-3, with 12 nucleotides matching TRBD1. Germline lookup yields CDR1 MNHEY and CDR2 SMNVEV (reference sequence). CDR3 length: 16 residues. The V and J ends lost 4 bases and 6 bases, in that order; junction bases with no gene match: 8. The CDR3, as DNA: TGTGCCAGCAGTTCCCGGGACAGGGGGCCTCGGGATACGCAGTATTTT. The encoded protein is CASSSRDRGPRDTQYF.

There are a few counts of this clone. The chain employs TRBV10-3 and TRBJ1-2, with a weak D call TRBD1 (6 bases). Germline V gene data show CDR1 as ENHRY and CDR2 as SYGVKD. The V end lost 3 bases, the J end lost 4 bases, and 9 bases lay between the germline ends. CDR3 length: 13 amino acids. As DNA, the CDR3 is TGTGCCATCAGTGACCAGGGGAGCTATGGCTACACCTTC. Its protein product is CAISDQGSYGYTF.

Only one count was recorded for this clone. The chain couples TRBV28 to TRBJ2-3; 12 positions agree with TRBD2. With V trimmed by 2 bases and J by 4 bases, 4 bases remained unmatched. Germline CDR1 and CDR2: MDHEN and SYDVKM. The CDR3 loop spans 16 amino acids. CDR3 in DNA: TGTGCCAGCAGTTTAGGGACTAGCGGGTATTCAGATACGCAGTATTTT. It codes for CASSLGTSGYSDTQYF.

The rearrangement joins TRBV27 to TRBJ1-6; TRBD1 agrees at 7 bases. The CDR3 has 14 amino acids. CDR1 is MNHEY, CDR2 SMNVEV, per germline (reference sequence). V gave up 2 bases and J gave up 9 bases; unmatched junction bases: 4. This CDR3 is CASSLNRGVSPLHF. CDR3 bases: TGTGCCAGCAGTTTAAACAGGGGAGTTTCACCCCTCCACTTT.

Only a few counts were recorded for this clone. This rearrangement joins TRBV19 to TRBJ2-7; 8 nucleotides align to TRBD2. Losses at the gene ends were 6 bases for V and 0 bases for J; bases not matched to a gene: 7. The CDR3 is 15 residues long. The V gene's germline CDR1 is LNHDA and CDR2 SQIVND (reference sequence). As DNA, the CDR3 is TGTGCCAGTAGAACCGCCGGGACTAGCTCCTACGAGCAGTACTTC. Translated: CASRTAGTSSYEQYF.

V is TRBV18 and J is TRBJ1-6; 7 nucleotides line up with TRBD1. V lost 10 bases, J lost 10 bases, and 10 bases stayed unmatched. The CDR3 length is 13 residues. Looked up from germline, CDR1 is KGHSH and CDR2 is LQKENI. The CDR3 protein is CATETGNGSPLHF. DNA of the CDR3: TGTGCCACCGAGACAGGGAACGGCTCACCCCTCCACTTT.

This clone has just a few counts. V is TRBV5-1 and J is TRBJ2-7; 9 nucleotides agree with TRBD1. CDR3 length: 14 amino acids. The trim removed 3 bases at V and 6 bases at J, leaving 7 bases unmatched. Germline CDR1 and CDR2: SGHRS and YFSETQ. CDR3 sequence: CASSSGQGTGEQYF. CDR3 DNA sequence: TGCGCCAGCAGCTCGGGACAGGGAACCGGCGAGCAGTACTTC.

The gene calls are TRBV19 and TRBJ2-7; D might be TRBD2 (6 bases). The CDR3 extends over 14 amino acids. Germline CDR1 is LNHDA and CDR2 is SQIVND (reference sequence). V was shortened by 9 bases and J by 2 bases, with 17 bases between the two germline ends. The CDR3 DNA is TGTGCCAGCACCAGCCGGGGGACGCCCTACGAGCAGTACTTC. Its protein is CASTSRGTPYEQYF.

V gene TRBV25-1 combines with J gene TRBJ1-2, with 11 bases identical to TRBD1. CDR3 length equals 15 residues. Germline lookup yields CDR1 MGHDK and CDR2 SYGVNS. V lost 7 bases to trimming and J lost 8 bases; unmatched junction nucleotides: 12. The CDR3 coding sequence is TGTGCCAGCACCCCGGGACAGGGGGGGACTGGCGGCTACACCTTC. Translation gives CASTPGQGGTGGYTF.

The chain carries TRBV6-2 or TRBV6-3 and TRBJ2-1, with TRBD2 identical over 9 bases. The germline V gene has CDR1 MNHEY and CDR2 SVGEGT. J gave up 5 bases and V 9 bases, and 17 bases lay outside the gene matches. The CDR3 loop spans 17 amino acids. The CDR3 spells CASSWGGSGSLHNEQFF. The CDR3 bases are TGTGCCAGTAGCTGGGGTGGTAGCGGGAGTCTCCACAATGAGCAGTTCTTC.

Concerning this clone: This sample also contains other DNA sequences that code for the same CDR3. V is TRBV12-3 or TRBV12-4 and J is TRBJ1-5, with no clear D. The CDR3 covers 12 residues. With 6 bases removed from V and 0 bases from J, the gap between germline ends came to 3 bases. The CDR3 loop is CASRYSNQPQHF. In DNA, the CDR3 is TGTGCCAGCAGGTATAGCAATCAGCCCCAGCATTTT.

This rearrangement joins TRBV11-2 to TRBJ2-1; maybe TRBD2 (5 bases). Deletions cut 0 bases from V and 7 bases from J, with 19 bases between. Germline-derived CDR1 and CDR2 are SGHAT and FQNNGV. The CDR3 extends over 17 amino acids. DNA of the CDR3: TGTGCCAGCAGCTTAGAGTTGTGGGAGACAACGAAGAATGAGCAGTTCTTC. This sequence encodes CASSLELWETTKNEQFF.